This TCR beta chain was sequenced during a study of blood T cell repertoires in COVID-19. Study background: Sample material is recorded as cDNA or gDNA derived from T cells, B-cell-depleted T cells, or PBMCs.

The repertoire was sequenced with immunoSEQ multiplex PCR; TCRdb's copy has only in-frame clones and lacks some. The sample contains around 150,000 clones, 65% to 85% of which appear only once. In germline, CDR1 is SGHAT, CDR2 FQNNGV. With 1 base removed from V and 3 bases from J, the gap between germline ends came to 10 bases. This CDR3 contains 14 residues. The receptor was derived from a woman older than 75 with acute or convalescent COVID-19. The sample taken for sequencing was peripheral blood. The V call is TRBV11-2, the J call TRBJ2-7; D perhaps matches TRBD2 (6 bases). The CDR3 here is CASSLAGVVYEQYF. Here the CDR3 DNA reads TGTGCCAGCAGCTTAGCGGGAGTTGTCTACGAGCAGTACTTC.